This T cell receptor (beta chain) was identified during a study of technical replicates of blood from a few donors. Sequencing was performed with immunoSEQ multiplex PCR; in TCRdb, only in-frame clones are kept and a portion is missing. Found here are around 100,000 clones, about 95% of them singletons; the top ten hold roughly 0.31%. V lost 7 bases and J 4 bases, leaving 19 bases between the germline ends. CDR1 and CDR2 (germline): SGHTS, YDEGEE. The CDR3 totals 15 residues. Sequencing was performed on T cells isolated from PBMCs. The TCR sequence derives from a human donor in good health. The V gene is TRBV5-8, the J gene TRBJ2-3; maybe TRBD1 (5 bases). In DNA, the CDR3 is TGTGCCAGCCCCTGGGGCTCCGAAGGGGCAGATACGCAGTATTTT. Its translation is CASPWGSEGADTQYF. The whole variable domain, remainder taken from reference TRBV5-8 and TRBJ2-3, is EAGVTQSPTHLIKTRGQQATLRCSPISGHTSVYWYQQALGLGLQFLLWYDEGEERNRGNFPPRFSGRQFPNYSSELNVNALELEDSALYLCASPWGSEGADTQYFGPGTRLTVL.